This T cell receptor beta chain emerged from a study of T cells in localized non-small cell lung cancer. Notes on the study in general: The study found T cell clonality highest in uninvolved adjacent lung, above tumor. Elevated blood T cell density was associated with longer overall survival. Appearing in adjacent lung were a median 57 of the top 100 tumor clones.

The CDR3 is 15 residues long. Germline assignment: CDR1 KGHSY and CDR2 FQNENV. The germline V and J ends were trimmed by 0 bases and 4 bases, with 9 bases remaining between them. As regards this clone: Its antigen is not known.

Generated by immunoSEQ multiplex PCR, the TCRdb table keeps only in-frame clones and is missing some. The sample lists approximately 41,000 clones, about nine tenths seen once, with roughly 2.6% in the top ten. The sequence derives from a female donor older than 55 with stage I squamous cell lung carcinoma. The input for sequencing was peripheral blood, taken before any cancer treatment. This chain connects TRBV16 to TRBJ1-4; weak D call: TRBD1 (5 bases). The CDR3 coding sequence is TGTGCCAGCAGCCAATCGGGGCAGATTAATGAAAAACTGTTTTTT. Its protein is CASSQSGQINEKLFF.